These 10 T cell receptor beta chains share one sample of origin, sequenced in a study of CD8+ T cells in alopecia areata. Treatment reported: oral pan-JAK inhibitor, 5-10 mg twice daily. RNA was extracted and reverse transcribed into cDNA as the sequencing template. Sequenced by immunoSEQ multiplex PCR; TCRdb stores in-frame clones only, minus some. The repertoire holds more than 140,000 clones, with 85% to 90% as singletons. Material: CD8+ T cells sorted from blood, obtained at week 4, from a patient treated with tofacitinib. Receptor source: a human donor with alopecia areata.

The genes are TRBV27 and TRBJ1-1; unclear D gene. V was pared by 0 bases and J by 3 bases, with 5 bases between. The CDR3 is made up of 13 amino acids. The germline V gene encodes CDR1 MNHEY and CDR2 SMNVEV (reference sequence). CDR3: CASSLSGHTEAFF. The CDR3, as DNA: TGTGCCAGCAGTTTATCAGGGCACACTGAAGCTTTCTTT.

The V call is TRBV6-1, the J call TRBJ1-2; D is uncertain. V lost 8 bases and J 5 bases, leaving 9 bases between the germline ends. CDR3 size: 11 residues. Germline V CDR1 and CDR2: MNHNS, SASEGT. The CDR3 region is CASHNPYGYTF. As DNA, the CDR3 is TGTGCCAGCCATAACCCATATGGCTACACCTTC.

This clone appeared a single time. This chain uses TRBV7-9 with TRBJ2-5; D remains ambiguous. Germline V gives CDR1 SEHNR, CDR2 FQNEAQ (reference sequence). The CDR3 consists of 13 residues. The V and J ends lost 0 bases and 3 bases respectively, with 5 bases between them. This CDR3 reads CASSLAWEETQYF. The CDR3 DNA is TGTGCCAGCAGCTTAGCTTGGGAAGAGACCCAGTACTTC.

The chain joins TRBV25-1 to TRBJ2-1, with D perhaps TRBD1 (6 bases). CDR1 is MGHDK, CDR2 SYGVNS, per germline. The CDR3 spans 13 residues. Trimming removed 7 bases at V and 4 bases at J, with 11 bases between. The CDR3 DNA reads TGTGCCAGCATGGGGGCTACTTACAATGAGCAGTTCTTC. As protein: CASMGATYNEQFF.

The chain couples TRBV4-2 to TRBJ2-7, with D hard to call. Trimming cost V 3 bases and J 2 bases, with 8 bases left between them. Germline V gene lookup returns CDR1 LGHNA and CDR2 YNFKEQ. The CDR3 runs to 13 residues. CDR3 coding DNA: TGTGCCAGCAGCCAGTTTAACCCCTACGAGCAGTACTTC. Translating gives CASSQFNPYEQYF.

This chain's CDR3 is CASSLLRASSSYNEQFF. The CDR3 DNA reads as TGCGCCAGCAGCTTGTTACGGGCCAGTAGCTCCTACAATGAGCAGTTCTTC. The rearrangement joins TRBV5-1 to TRBJ2-1; D gene ambiguous. This CDR3 is 17 amino acids long. V was trimmed by 1 base and J by 0 bases, leaving 14 bases between them. Germline loops: CDR1 SGHRS, CDR2 YFSETQ. Based on the CDR3 plus reference TRBV5-1 and TRBJ2-1, the full variable domain is KAGVTQTPRYLIKTRGQQVTLSCSPISGHRSVSWYQQTPGQGLQFLFEYFSETQRNKGNFPGRFSGRQFSNSRSEMNVSTLELGDSALYLCASSLLRASSSYNEQFFGPGTRLTVL.

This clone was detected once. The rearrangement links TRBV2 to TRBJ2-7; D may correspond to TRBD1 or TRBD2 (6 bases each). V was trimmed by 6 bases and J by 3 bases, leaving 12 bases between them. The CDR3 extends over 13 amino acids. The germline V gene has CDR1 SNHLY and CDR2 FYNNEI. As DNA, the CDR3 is TGTGCCAGCAGGCCCCGGGGGCACTACGAGCAGTACTTC. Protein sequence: CASRPRGHYEQYF.

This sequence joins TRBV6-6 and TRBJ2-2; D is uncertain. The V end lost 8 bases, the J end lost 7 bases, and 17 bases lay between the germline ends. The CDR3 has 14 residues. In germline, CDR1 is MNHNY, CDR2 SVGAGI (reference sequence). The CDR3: CASLASEGDGELFF. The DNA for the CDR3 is TGTGCCAGCTTGGCGAGCGAAGGAGACGGGGAGCTGTTTTTT.

The CDR3: CASSGGTGRADTQYF. The DNA of the CDR3 is TGCGCCAGCAGCGGGGGGACAGGGCGGGCAGATACGCAGTATTTT. This chain uses TRBV4-1 with TRBJ2-3; TRBD1 agrees at 9 bases. The V gene's germline CDR1 is MGHRA and CDR2 YSYEKL. Trimming took 5 bases from V and 4 from J; bases not matched to a gene: 7. The CDR3 covers 15 residues.

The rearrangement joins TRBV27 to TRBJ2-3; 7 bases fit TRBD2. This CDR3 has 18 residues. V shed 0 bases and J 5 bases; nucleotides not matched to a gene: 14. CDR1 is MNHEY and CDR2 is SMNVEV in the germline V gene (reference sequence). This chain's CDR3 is CASSLSITASGDRDTQYF. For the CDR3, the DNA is TGTGCCAGCAGTTTATCGATAACGGCTAGCGGAGATCGAGATACGCAGTATTTT.